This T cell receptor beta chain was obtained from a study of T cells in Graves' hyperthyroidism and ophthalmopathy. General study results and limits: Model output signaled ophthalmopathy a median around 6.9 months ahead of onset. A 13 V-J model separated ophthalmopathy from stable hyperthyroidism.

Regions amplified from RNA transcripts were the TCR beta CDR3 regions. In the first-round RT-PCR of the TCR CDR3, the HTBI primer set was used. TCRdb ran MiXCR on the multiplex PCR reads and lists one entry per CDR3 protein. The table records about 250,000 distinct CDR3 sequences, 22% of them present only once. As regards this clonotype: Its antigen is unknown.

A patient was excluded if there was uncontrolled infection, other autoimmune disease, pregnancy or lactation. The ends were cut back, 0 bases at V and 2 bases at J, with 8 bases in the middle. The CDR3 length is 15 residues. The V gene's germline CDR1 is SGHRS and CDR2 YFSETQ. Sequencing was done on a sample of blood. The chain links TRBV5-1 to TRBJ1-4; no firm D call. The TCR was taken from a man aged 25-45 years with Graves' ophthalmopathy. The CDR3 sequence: CASSLGISTNEKLFF. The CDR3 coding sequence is TGCGCCAGCAGCTTGGGGATTTCGACTAATGAAAAACTGTTTTTT.